This T cell receptor beta chain was documented in a study of human T cells and chemical hapten exposure. Study at large: Patch testing was performed with 0.01% DPC on the upper back, with reading at 6 days.

The CDR3 spans 12 residues. V was pared by 4 bases and J by 7 bases, with 12 bases between. In germline, CDR1 is SGHRS, CDR2 YFSETQ. Time point given: patch test 1, 2 weeks after DPC sensitization. The treatment was: therapeutic diphenylcyclopropenone sensitization with weekly scalp DPC. Staff drew blood before applying each patch test. Per the study methods: Sampled TCR counts reached a median of roughly 100,000 per sample, with values ranging from about 20,000 to 700,000. Each CDR3 protein gets one entry after TCRdb re-called the RACE reads with MiXCR. In this record, the V and J calls reflect TCRdb's handling and not the investigators' own analysis. The sample has some 80,000 distinct CDR3 sequences; roughly 10% are singletons.

The chain carries TRBV5-1 and TRBJ2-7; a weak D match, TRBD2 (5 bases). This material consisted of whole blood, taken in connection with sensitization to the hapten diphenylcyclopropenone (DPC). This sequence originates from a woman in her 50s with alopecia areata. Some clones in this sample may be carry-over from other donors' samples. DNA for the CDR3: TGCGCCAGCAGCCTACCCCCGGGGGAGCAGTACTTC. Translation: CASSLPPGEQYF.